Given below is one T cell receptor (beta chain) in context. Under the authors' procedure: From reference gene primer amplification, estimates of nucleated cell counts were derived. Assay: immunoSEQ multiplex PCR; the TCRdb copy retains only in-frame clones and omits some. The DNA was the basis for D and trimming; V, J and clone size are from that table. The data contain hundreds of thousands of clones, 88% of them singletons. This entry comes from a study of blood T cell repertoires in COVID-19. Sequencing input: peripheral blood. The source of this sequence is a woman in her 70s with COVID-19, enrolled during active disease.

CDR3 sequence reads: CAIKTVNTEAFF. The CDR3 DNA sequence: TGTGCCATCAAAACAGTGAACACTGAAGCTTTCTTT. J is TRBJ1-1 and V is TRBV10-3; D is ambiguous. Looked up from germline, CDR1 is ENHRY and CDR2 is SYGVKD. The CDR3 has 12 amino acids. V shed 7 bases and J shed 0 bases, with 6 bases lying between them.